A single sample gave rise to the 19 T cell receptor beta chains below, sequenced in a study of identical twins. TCRdb reanalysed the 5' RACE reads using MiXCR and keeps one entry per CDR3 protein. The table has approximately 1.8 million distinct CDR3 sequences, about 31% seen once. The source material was cord blood. The receptor set was obtained from a newborn girl in good health.

As to this clonotype: One end of the junction does not line up with germline, which may come from a read error. The chain employs TRBV7-9 and TRBJ2-3; D ambiguous. Germline V lookup: CDR1 SEHNR, CDR2 FQNEAQ (reference sequence). The CDR3 runs to 15 residues. CDR3 region: CVSSPSGLYTDTQYF. CDR3 DNA sequence: TGTGTCAGCAGCCCCTCCGGGTTATACACAGATACGCAGTATTTT.

V and J are TRBV5-8 and TRBJ2-4; D might be TRBD1 (6 bases). The end of the DNA fits TRBJ2-7 better, so the J call may be wrong. Germline values: CDR1 SGHTS, CDR2 YDEGEE. The CDR3 totals 15 residues. The CDR3 nucleotides are TGTGCCAGCAGCTTGGGTTCAGGGGCCCCTTACGAGCAGTACTTC. Amino acid sequence: CASSLGSGAPYEQYF.

The chain carries TRBV27 and TRBJ2-5, with 11 bases identical to TRBD2. V lost 1 base to trimming and J lost 2 bases; unmatched junction nucleotides: 9. From germline, CDR1 is MNHEY and CDR2 SMNVEV (reference sequence). The CDR3 spans 18 residues. The CDR3 nucleotides read TGTGCCAGCAGTTTATGGGCTAGCGGGGGGATTTTTCAAGAGACCCAGTACTTC. Translating it yields CASSLWASGGIFQETQYF.

The chain carries TRBV29-1 and TRBJ2-2; perhaps TRBD1 as D (5 bases). Germline CDR1 is SQVTM and CDR2 is ANQGSEA. CDR3 size: 16 residues. Trimming cost V 7 bases and J 3 bases, with 21 bases left between them. The CDR3 DNA sequence: TGCAGCGCTAATCCCCTGGGCAGGGTGGACACCGGGGAGCTGTTTTTT. This gives the protein CSANPLGRVDTGELFF.

This clonotype came up many times. This chain uses TRBV21-1 with TRBJ2-3; the table gives TRBD1 as D, unverified against the DNA. TRBV21-1 is noted as a pseudogene. The CDR3 has 11 amino acids. The CDR3 DNA is TGTGCCAGCAGCACGGGGACGGCGCAGTATTTT. Translated, it gives CASSTGTAQYF.

In regard to this clonotype: A much larger clone is a single base away; this may be a read error. The J gene is TRBJ2-1, the V gene TRBV20-1, with a possible D match to TRBD2 (6 bases). Trimming cost V 2 bases and J 2 bases, with 13 bases left between them. The CDR3 spans 15 residues. Germline V lookup: CDR1 DFQATT, CDR2 SNEGSKA (reference sequence). DNA for the CDR3: TGCAGTGCTAGAAGGCTAACGGGAGCCTACAATGAGCAGTTCTTC. Translated: CSARRLTGAYNEQFF.

The CDR3 DNA sequence: TGCGCCAGCAGCAAAGGACACCAAGAGACCCAGTACTTC. This codes for CASSKGHQETQYF. The chain has TRBV4-1 and TRBJ2-5; D unresolved. The CDR3 spans 13 residues. CDR1 and CDR2 from the germline V gene are MGHRA and YSYEKL. V was shortened by 5 bases and J by 0 bases, with 7 bases between the two germline ends.

A few counts support this clonotype. The chain couples TRBV11-2 to TRBJ2-5; the match to TRBD2 covers 9 bases. Germline lookup yields CDR1 SGHAT and CDR2 FQNNGV. This CDR3 region has 14 residues. V lost 3 bases, J lost 5 bases, and 4 bases stayed unmatched. The CDR3: CASSFASGMETQYF. The CDR3, as DNA: TGTGCCAGCAGCTTTGCTAGCGGGATGGAGACCCAGTACTTC.

This clonotype has just a few counts. The genes are TRBV6-5 and TRBJ2-1; TRBD2 matches at 12 bases. Germline V gene sequence: CDR1 MNHEY, CDR2 SVGAGI. V gave up 5 bases and J gave up 6 bases; unmatched junction bases: 8. This CDR3 has 16 residues. CDR3 DNA: TGTGCCAGCAGTCCCGGACTAGCGGGACCGATCAATGAGCAGTTCTTC. Protein: CASSPGLAGPINEQFF.

This clonotype showed up just a few times. The rearrangement uses TRBV7-2 and TRBJ2-5, with 11 bases aligning to TRBD2. The CDR3 spans 16 residues. Germline values: CDR1 SGHTA, CDR2 FQGNSA. V lost 3 bases, J lost 0 bases, and 3 bases stayed unmatched. CDR3 nucleotide sequence: TGTGCCAGCAGCTTCCTAGCGGGGGGAAACCAAGAGACCCAGTACTTC. The encoded protein is CASSFLAGGNQETQYF.

The V and J genes are TRBV10-3 and TRBJ2-1; D gene ambiguous. The J call could be wrong; TRBJ2-7 is a better fit for the DNA end. Germline assignment: CDR1 ENHRY and CDR2 SYGVKD. The CDR3 sequence is 14 residues long. The CDR3 sequence is CAISKGLSYNEQYF. Here the CDR3 DNA reads TGTGCCATCAGCAAGGGCCTTAGTTACAATGAGCAGTACTTC.

CDR3 nucleotide sequence: TGTGCCAGCAGCCGGGGACTAAAGGTTGAAAAACTGTTTTTT. Its protein is CASSRGLKVEKLFF. The chain links TRBV7-9 to TRBJ1-4; maybe TRBD1 (5 bases). This CDR3 comprises 14 residues. V was clipped by 5 bases and J by 7 bases, with 14 bases between them. Per germline, CDR1 SEHNR and CDR2 FQNEAQ (reference sequence).

This clonotype appeared a few times. This chain connects TRBV2 to TRBJ2-7; D remains ambiguous. The CDR3 spans 12 residues. Germline CDR1 reads SNHLY; CDR2 reads FYNNEI. V was trimmed by 5 bases and J by 2 bases, leaving 7 bases between them. CDR3 region: CASSKAAYEQYF. The DNA of the CDR3 is TGTGCCAGCAGTAAGGCAGCCTACGAGCAGTACTTC.

The V call is TRBV7-2, the J call TRBJ2-7; D possibly matches TRBD1 or TRBD2 (5 bases each). V shed 3 bases and J shed 3 bases, with 15 bases lying between them. Germline CDR1 reads SGHTA; CDR2 reads FQGNSA. This CDR3 region has 15 residues. The CDR3 region is CASSFRDVGFYEQYF. DNA of the CDR3: TGTGCCAGCAGCTTCCGGGACGTCGGGTTCTACGAGCAGTACTTC.

The rearrangement links TRBV10-1 to TRBJ1-6; TRBD1 might be the D (6 bases). This CDR3 has 15 residues. Germline-derived CDR1 and CDR2 are WNHNN and SYGVQD (reference sequence). The V end was cut by 8 bases, the J end by 3 bases, with 14 bases between. CDR3 DNA: TGCGCCAGCCGCTTACAGGGCCACTATAATTCACCCCTCCACTTT. Protein: CASRLQGHYNSPLHF.

The sample holds a few counts of this clonotype. This chain joins TRBV6-4 and TRBJ2-3, with TRBD2 identical over 10 bases. CDR1 and CDR2 (germline): MRHNA, SNTAGT. V lost 3 bases to trimming and J lost 2 bases; unmatched junction nucleotides: 8. The CDR3 covers 17 residues. In nucleotides, the CDR3 is TGTGCCAGCAGTGAGATAGCGACTAGCGGGTTCACAGATACGCAGTATTTT. Its translation is CASSEIATSGFTDTQYF.

The J gene is TRBJ2-3, the V gene TRBV9; D uncertain. Trimming left V 0 bases short and J 3 bases short, with 14 bases between. From germline, CDR1 is SGDLS and CDR2 YYNGEE. This CDR3 spans 16 amino acids. CDR3 in DNA: TGTGCCAGCAGCGTAGCTCTTCACAGTAGAACAGATACGCAGTATTTT. It codes for CASSVALHSRTDTQYF.

The chain has TRBV20-1 and TRBJ1-5; 7 nucleotides line up with TRBD1. With V trimmed by 0 bases and J by 7 bases, 15 bases remained unmatched. This CDR3 contains 17 residues. Per germline, CDR1 DFQATT and CDR2 SNEGSKA (reference sequence). The CDR3 DNA reads TGCAGTGCTAGAGATGGCGACAGGGTGAGCCCAAAGCAGCCCCAGCATTTT. It is translated as CSARDGDRVSPKQPQHF.

This clonotype was counted only a few times. CDR3 DNA: TGTGCCAGCAGGTCGGAGGGCTATAATTCACCCCTCCACTTT. The encoded protein is CASRSEGYNSPLHF. This chain uses TRBV6-5 with TRBJ1-6; D not resolved. V shed 6 bases and J shed 3 bases, with 9 bases lying between them. CDR1 MNHEY and CDR2 SVGAGI come from the germline V gene. The CDR3 contains 14 residues.